The entry below describes one T cell receptor (beta chain). Its antigen is as yet unknown. This sample is drawn from a study of shared clonotypes between healthy human individuals. General study findings and limits: The represented genetic and exposure-history diversity was limited by the small number of donors.

CDR1 is LGHNA and CDR2 is YNFKEQ in the germline V gene. This CDR3 comprises 17 residues. V lost 4 bases and J 0 bases, leaving 18 bases between the germline ends. Terminally differentiated effector memory CD45RA+ cells were excluded by CCR7 positive selection of CD45RO-negative cells. Assay: immunoSEQ multiplex PCR; the TCRdb copy retains only in-frame clones and omits some. Altogether approximately 2,200,000 clones are present, 93% being singletons, with the ten largest covering 1.5% to 2%. The sample taken for sequencing was naive CD8+ T cells from PBMCs. The sequence derives from a man between 18 and 35 years old in good health. Some clones in this sample may be carry-over from other donors' samples. The chain couples TRBV4-2 to TRBJ1-1, with D maybe TRBD1 (5 bases). CDR3 sequence reads: CASSPATGVPMNTEAFF. The CDR3 bases are TGTGCCAGCAGCCCCGCCACGGGGGTACCCATGAACACTGAAGCTTTCTTT.